The TCR beta chain described here comes from a study of beta chain features in type 1 diabetes. As for this clone: Its antigen remains unknown. Other DNA sequences from this sample encode an identical CDR3 as well.

The sequenced template was cDNA made from the entire isolated RNA. Naive, central memory and regulatory T cell samples yielded around 3.5 million reads on average. The repertoire was sequenced with immunoSEQ multiplex PCR; TCRdb's copy has only in-frame clones and lacks some. Of a few hundred thousand clones in the sample, roughly 25% are singletons; the top ten hold 0.012%. Broader study findings: TCRB CDR3 length was moderately but significantly reduced in all four CD4+ subsets of Type 1 diabetes patients. Naive, central memory and Treg TCRB repertoires seemed to resemble each other more closely in patients than they did in healthy donors.

Via the markers CD45RO/CCR7/CD25/CD127/CD95/CD27, stem cell-like memory, regulatory, central memory and naive CD4+ cells were sorted. The V and J ends lost 0 bases and 5 bases respectively, with 11 bases between them. The CDR3 sequence is 14 residues long. Germline loops: CDR1 SGHRS, CDR2 YFSETQ. The J gene is TRBJ2-5, the V gene TRBV5-1; D might be TRBD1 (6 bases). The receptor was derived from a woman aged 25 to 39 with type 1 diabetes. Specimen: naive CD4+ T cells from blood. The DNA for the CDR3 is TGCGCCAGCAGCTTGGTAGGGGGTCGGGAGACCCAGTACTTC. It yields the protein CASSLVGGRETQYF.